This is a list of T cell receptor beta chains from one sample in a study of CD8 T cells in ankylosing spondylitis. From the 5' RACE reads, TCRdb called clonotypes with MiXCR, one entry per CDR3 protein. The sample yields about 450,000 distinct CDR3 sequences, 25% to 30% seen once. The sequencing input was blood, either unsorted or a sorted T cell fraction (not recorded which). All receptors come from a male donor with ankylosing spondylitis. Both conserved end residues are part of each CDR3. D genes are given only for firm matches. Part of the rows lack a size; the others show once, few, many or a class for expanded clones.

J,V,size,length,D,CDR3,DNA
TRBJ1-5,TRBV20-1,.,13,.,CSARTSSGQPQHF,TGCAGTGCTAGAACCTCCTCTGGTCAGCCCCAGCATTTT
TRBJ2-7,TRBV18,.,13,.,CASSIQTDYEQYF,TGTGCCAGCTCAATACAGACAGACTACGAGCAGTACTTC
TRBJ2-1,TRBV29-1,many,13,.,CSVDSLDGNEQFF,TGCAGCGTAGACTCGCTAGACGGCAATGAGCAGTTCTTC
TRBJ2-5,TRBV19,.,11,.,CAAGLRETQYF,TGTGCCGCCGGCTTGAGAGAGACCCAGTACTTC
TRBJ1-4,TRBV5-1,few,14,TRBD1,CASSRQGANEKLFF,TGCGCCAGCAGCCGACAGGGGGCTAATGAAAAACTGTTTTTT
TRBJ1-2,TRBV11-2,many,14,.,CASSLSPATYGYTF,TGTGCCAGCAGCTTATCGCCAGCGACCTATGGCTACACCTTC
TRBJ2-5,TRBV24-1,.,13,.,CATSDITWETQYF,TGTGCCACCAGTGACATCACCTGGGAGACCCAGTACTTC
TRBJ2-5,TRBV5-1,.,14,.,CASKRWGDQETQYF,TGCGCCAGCAAACGATGGGGGGACCAAGAGACCCAGTACTTC
TRBJ2-5,TRBV7-2,.,16,TRBD2,CASSFPTSPIQETQYF,TGTGCCAGCAGCTTCCCGACTAGCCCAATACAAGAGACCCAGTACTTC
TRBJ1-4,TRBV5-1,few,14,.,CASSLETSSEKLFF,TGCGCCAGCAGCTTGGAAACGTCCTCTGAAAAACTGTTTTTT
TRBJ2-1,TRBV7-9,.,15,TRBD2,CASRKTSGRANEQFF,TGTGCCAGCAGGAAGACTAGCGGGAGGGCCAATGAGCAGTTCTTC
TRBJ2-5,TRBV12-3/TRBV12-4,few,14,.,CASSRSLGGGTQYF,TGTGCCAGCAGTCGATCCTTAGGGGGGGGGACCCAGTACTTC
TRBJ2-7,TRBV5-1,few,15,TRBD1,CASSSDRGLLDEQYF,TGCGCCAGCAGCTCCGACAGGGGGCTCTTGGACGAGCAGTACTTC
TRBJ1-1,TRBV29-1,few,13,TRBD1,CSVAETGGSEAFF,TGCAGCGTTGCGGAGACAGGGGGATCTGAAGCTTTCTTT
TRBJ2-3,TRBV4-1,.,20,.,CASSSRSRQGGLARTDTQYF,TGCGCCAGCAGCTCCAGGTCGCGACAGGGCGGGCTAGCGCGAACAGATACGCAGTATTTT
TRBJ2-7,TRBV12-3/TRBV12-4,few,14,.,CASSLNADIYEQYF,TGTGCCAGCAGTTTAAATGCCGATATCTACGAGCAGTACTTC
TRBJ2-5,TRBV20-1,.,14,.,CSATIGRFTETQYF,TGCAGTGCAACCATAGGGCGGTTCACGGAGACCCAGTACTTC
TRBJ2-1,TRBV11-2,.,20,TRBD2,CASSGRTSGPLRRSYNEQFF,TGTGCCAGCAGCGGGAGGACTAGCGGGCCACTCCGTCGCTCCTACAATGAGCAGTTCTTC
TRBJ2-7,TRBV5-1,once,13,.,CASSWVTDYEQYF,TGCGCCAGCAGCTGGGTGACAGACTACGAGCAGTACTTC
TRBJ2-1,TRBV5-1,.,15,.,CASSQDGRVNNEQFF,TGCGCCAGCAGCCAAGACGGACGGGTCAACAATGAGCAGTTCTTC
TRBJ2-1,TRBV6-2/TRBV6-3,.,13,.,CASRGPSYNEQFF,TGTGCCAGCAGAGGACCATCCTACAATGAGCAGTTCTTC
TRBJ1-1,TRBV20-1,few,14,.,CSAREPLMNTEAFF,TGCAGTGCTAGAGAGCCGCTCATGAACACTGAAGCTTTCTTT
TRBJ1-1,TRBV5-1,.,15,.,CASTPGVGANTEAFF,TGCGCCAGCACGCCCGGGGTTGGTGCGAACACTGAAGCTTTCTTT
TRBJ1-1,TRBV19,.,14,.,CASSPRGSHTEAFF,TGTGCCAGTAGTCCCCGTGGCAGCCACACTGAAGCTTTCTTT
TRBJ1-6,TRBV10-3,.,17,.,CAISDSQGAFYNSPLHF,TGTGCCATCAGTGACTCACAGGGAGCCTTCTATAATTCACCCCTCCACTTT
TRBJ2-3,TRBV4-2,.,17,TRBD2,CASSQDVLAGGTDTQYF,TGTGCCAGCAGCCAAGATGTTTTAGCGGGAGGCACAGATACGCAGTATTTT
TRBJ1-1,TRBV20-1,.,14,.,CSARDPPGGTEAFF,TGCAGTGCTAGAGATCCCCCTGGGGGCACTGAAGCTTTCTTT
TRBJ2-7,TRBV18,few,14,.,CASSPKDFTYEQYF,TGTGCCAGCTCACCTAAGGACTTTACCTACGAGCAGTACTTC
TRBJ2-5,TRBV29-1,.,12,.,CSVEGQGMTQYF,TGCAGCGTTGAAGGGCAGGGGATGACCCAGTACTTC
TRBJ1-4,TRBV20-1,.,11,.,CSAIREEKLFF,TGCAGTGCTATCCGGGAGGAAAAACTGTTTTTT
TRBJ2-2,TRBV10-3,.,11,.,CAISPTGELFF,TGTGCCATCAGCCCCACCGGGGAGCTGTTTTTT
TRBJ2-2,TRBV20-1,.,14,.,CSARAQVNTGELFF,TGCAGTGCTAGAGCGCAGGTGAACACCGGGGAGCTGTTTTTT
TRBJ2-3,TRBV12-3/TRBV12-4,.,14,.,CASSLILPTDTQYF,TGTGCCAGCAGTTTGATCCTCCCCACAGATACGCAGTATTTT
TRBJ2-1,TRBV5-1,few,15,TRBD2,CASSPRGLASNEQFF,TGCGCCAGCAGCCCTAGGGGACTAGCGAGCAATGAGCAGTTCTTC
TRBJ2-3,TRBV5-1,few,16,TRBD1,CASSVSGQGITDTQYF,TGCGCCAGCAGCGTATCGGGACAGGGGATCACAGATACGCAGTATTTT
TRBJ2-3,TRBV20-1,.,15,TRBD1,CSATRTGGTTDTQYF,TGCAGTGCTACTCGGACAGGGGGGACCACAGATACGCAGTATTTT
TRBJ2-1,TRBV12-3/TRBV12-4,few,14,.,CASSPDRKGNEQFF,TGTGCCAGCAGTCCGGACCGAAAAGGGAATGAGCAGTTCTTC
TRBJ1-1,TRBV2,.,11,.,CASRLFLEAFF,TGTGCCAGCAGATTGTTCCTCGAAGCTTTCTTT
TRBJ2-1,TRBV20-1,.,12,.,CSASGSGDEQFF,TGCAGTGCTAGCGGGTCGGGGGATGAGCAGTTCTTC
TRBJ2-1,TRBV10-3,.,16,TRBD2,CAISELAERVPNEQFF,TGTGCCATCAGTGAGCTAGCGGAGAGGGTCCCCAATGAGCAGTTCTTC
TRBJ2-1,TRBV7-2,.,15,TRBD2,CASSHGLAGANEQFF,TGTGCCAGCAGCCACGGACTAGCGGGAGCCAATGAGCAGTTCTTC
TRBJ2-1,TRBV5-1,few,14,.,CASSSGRSYNEQFF,TGCGCCAGCAGTTCGGGCCGCTCCTACAATGAGCAGTTCTTC
TRBJ2-3,TRBV7-8,many,16,TRBD2,CASSWGREGITDTQYF,TGTGCCAGCAGCTGGGGCAGGGAGGGAATCACAGATACGCAGTATTTT
TRBJ2-3,TRBV7-2,.,16,TRBD2,CASSLDFSGITDTQYF,TGTGCCAGCAGCTTAGACTTCAGCGGGATCACAGATACGCAGTATTTT
TRBJ2-7,TRBV27,.,13,.,CASSLWGSYEQYF,TGTGCCAGCAGTTTATGGGGGAGCTACGAGCAGTACTTC
TRBJ2-1,TRBV10-3,.,15,.,CAISVQGRPYNEQFF,TGTGCCATCAGTGTACAGGGTAGACCCTACAATGAGCAGTTCTTC
TRBJ1-2,TRBV10-3,.,15,.,CAISASGRGNYGYTF,TGTGCCATCAGTGCGAGCGGACGCGGTAACTATGGCTACACCTTC
TRBJ2-4,TRBV7-2,many,13,.,CASSSRGKNIQYF,TGTGCCAGCAGCTCTCGAGGCAAAAACATTCAGTACTTC
TRBJ2-7,TRBV19,.,13,.,CATSPGQLYEQYF,TGTGCCACCAGCCCAGGACAGTTATACGAGCAGTACTTC
TRBJ2-1,TRBV27,few,19,TRBD2,CASRKVRSSGLSSYNEQFF,TGTGCCAGCAGAAAAGTCCGGTCTAGCGGGCTCAGCTCCTACAATGAGCAGTTCTTC
TRBJ2-1,TRBV10-3,.,15,TRBD1,CAISAPGQGYNEQFF,TGTGCCATCAGTGCGCCGGGACAGGGATACAATGAGCAGTTCTTC
TRBJ2-5,TRBV7-8,many,14,.,CASSLKGWQETQYF,TGTGCCAGCAGCTTAAAGGGGTGGCAAGAGACCCAGTACTTC
TRBJ1-1,TRBV21-1,few,15,.,CARDRQGPMNTEAFF,TGTGCCAGGGACCGACAGGGACCGATGAACACTGAAGCTTTCTTT
TRBJ2-1,TRBV20-1,.,14,TRBD2,CSAYLSGGPNEQFF,TGCAGTGCCTACTTATCGGGAGGGCCCAATGAGCAGTTCTTC
TRBJ2-7,TRBV5-5,.,14,.,CASSSGVSSYEQYF,TGTGCCAGCAGCTCAGGGGTGAGCTCCTACGAGCAGTACTTC
TRBJ1-6,TRBV7-9,few,15,.,CASSRESTNNSPLHF,TGTGCCAGCAGCCGGGAGAGTACGAATAATTCACCCCTCCACTTT
TRBJ1-6,TRBV9,.,16,TRBD1,CASSVARQGGNSPLHF,TGTGCCAGCAGCGTAGCAAGACAGGGGGGTAATTCACCCCTCCACTTT
TRBJ1-4,TRBV12-3/TRBV12-4,many,15,TRBD1,CASIPEGQVNEKLFF,TGTGCCAGCATCCCAGAGGGACAGGTTAATGAAAAACTGTTTTTT